A selection of T cell receptor beta chains follows, all from one sample in a study of T cell repertoires in breast cancer. TCRdb redid the calling of the emulsion pairing reads with MiXCR, one entry per CDR3 protein. Seen here are about 40,000 distinct CDR3 sequences, around 45% observed once, and the top ten hold around 59%. Source material: CD8+ T cells. These receptor sequences come from a pool of human donors with breast cancer or a healthy control (not recorded which). Both conserved end residues are part of each CDR3. The D gene is left open where the match is weak. A row's size may be missing; if present it is once, few, many or a size class.

>TRBJ2-5|-|-|TRBV10-3
TGTGCCATCAGGGCGCTCGGGCCCGAAGAGACCCAGTACTTC
CAIRALGPEETQYF
>TRBJ1-5|-|-|TRBV3-1
TGTGCCAGCAGCCAGGCCGGCCAGGATCAGCCCCAGCATTTT
CASSQAGQDQPQHF
>TRBJ1-1|few|TRBD1|TRBV10-3
TGTGCCATCCACAGGGGTAACACTGAAGCTTTCTTT
CAIHRGNTEAFF
>TRBJ1-2|few|-|TRBV27
TGTGCCAGCAGTCCCCTCGAAGCTAACTATGGCTACACCTTC
CASSPLEANYGYTF
>TRBJ2-1|-|-|TRBV20-1
TGCAGTGCTAGAGAATTGGGGGACGGCGGATATGAGCAGTTCTTC
CSARELGDGGYEQFF
>TRBJ2-3|-|-|TRBV12-3/TRBV12-4
TGTGTCAGCAGGCCCGCGGAACGAACGCAGTATTTT
CVSRPAERTQYF
>TRBJ1-1|-|-|TRBV7-9
TGTGCCAGCGGGAGGGGGATGAACACTGAAGCTTTCTTT
CASGRGMNTEAFF
>TRBJ1-2|few|-|TRBV7-9
TGTGCCAGCAGCTTGGACAAATTCTATGGCTACACCTTC
CASSLDKFYGYTF
>TRBJ2-1|-|-|TRBV19
TGTGCCAGTACCCGGGACTCTAGCTCCTACAATGAGCAGCTCTTC
CASTRDSSSYNEQLF
>TRBJ1-1|many|-|TRBV25-1
TGTGCCAGCAGTGAAAACCAGGGTGTCACTGAAGCTTTCTTT
CASSENQGVTEAFF
>TRBJ2-1|-|-|TRBV19
TGTGCCAGTAGTATTTACGGGAACGAGCAGTTCTTC
CASSIYGNEQFF
>TRBJ2-3|few|TRBD2|TRBV19
TGTGCCAGTAGTACATCGGGACTAGCGGGGGGCCGGGATACGCAGTATTTT
CASSTSGLAGGRDTQYF
>TRBJ1-1|-|-|TRBV20-1
TGCAGTGCTAGAAGGATGGACACTGAAGCTTTCTTT
CSARRMDTEAFF
>TRBJ2-7|-|TRBD1|TRBV5-1
TGCGCCAGCAGCAGGGGACAGGGGGTCTTGGACGAGCAGTACTTC
CASSRGQGVLDEQYF
>TRBJ2-3|once|TRBD2|TRBV2
TGTGCCAGCCTTAGCGGGAGCGGGGCAGATACGCGGTATTTT
CASLSGSGADTRYF
>TRBJ2-7|once|TRBD1|TRBV5-1
TGCGCCAGCAGCTTGGCCCTAGGACAGGTCTACGAGCAGTACTTC
CASSLALGQVYEQYF
>TRBJ1-1|-|-|TRBV2
TGTGCCAGCAGTGCCGGGATGAACACTGAAGCTTTCTTT
CASSAGMNTEAFF
>TRBJ1-2|few|TRBD1|TRBV7-9
TGTGCCAGCAGCTTAGCAGGGGGCACCACGGGAGGCTACACCTTC
CASSLAGGTTGGYTF
>TRBJ1-1|many|-|TRBV7-8
TGTGCCAGCAGCTTAGTTTTGATTACTGAAGCTTTCTTT
CASSLVLITEAFF
>TRBJ1-3|few|-|TRBV20-1
TGCAGTGCCTCAGGGGAAACTGGAAACACCATATATTTT
CSASGETGNTIYF